A single T cell receptor beta chain is shown here with its context. Its cognate antigen is unknown. This entry is derived from a study of cytomegalovirus exposure and HLA in healthy donors. About the research overall: A preliminary data release comprised around 85 million unique TCRs obtained from HLA-typed donors. General observations from the study: CMV antigen specificity was confirmed in vitro for three CMV-associated chains. Cytomegalovirus-associated status was assigned to 150 to 200 TCR beta chains. Previously analyzed data showed that most TCR beta V segments were productive at a frequency of about 87% or about 30%.

The PCR was carried out with 60 Vbeta primers and 13 Jbeta primers. Libraries were prepared by immunoSEQ multiplex PCR; TCRdb keeps only in-frame clonotypes and omits some of them. Its table records approximately 180,000 clones. This CDR3 region has 14 residues. J lost 6 bases, V lost 4 bases, and 3 bases had no gene match. The germline CDR1 and CDR2 sequences are LNHNV and YYDKDF (reference sequence). This chain joins TRBV15 and TRBJ2-2, with 9 positions matching TRBD2. Specimen: PBMCs. The source is a man under 40 in good health and CMV-seronegative. The CDR3 protein is CATSMPSGAGELFF. For the CDR3, the DNA is TGTGCCACCAGCATGCCTAGCGGGGCCGGGGAGCTGTTTTTT.